This T cell receptor beta chain was identified during a study of T cells after yellow fever vaccination. TCRdb independently ran MiXCR on the 5' RACE reads; one entry per CDR3 protein. The sample has roughly 250,000 distinct CDR3 sequences, 13% seen once. The length of the CDR3 is 16 residues. From germline, CDR1 is SSHAT and CDR2 FNYEAQ (reference sequence). A word on this clonotype: One junction end disagrees with the germline gene, perhaps due to a read error.

The chain joins TRBV7-7 to TRBJ2-2; a weak D match, TRBD2 (5 bases). The clonotype was recovered from a man aged 25-45 years who received the YFV17D yellow fever vaccine. Sequencing was performed on CD4+ T cells sorted from PBMCs, taken 45 days after the yellow fever booster vaccination. For the CDR3, the DNA is TGTGCTAGCAGCTTAAGTAGCGCCCAAAACACCGGGGAGCTGTTTTTT. Residues: CASSLSSAQNTGELFF.